This entry concerns a single TCR beta chain. Its matching antigen is unknown. The length of the CDR3 is 12 residues. V was shortened by 5 bases and J by 1 base, with 9 bases between the two germline ends. Germline V gene sequence: CDR1 SQVTM, CDR2 ANQGSEA. The source of the sample is a study of CD8 T cells in Susac syndrome. General study findings and limits: Total CD8+ repertoires held approximately 17 Susac-specific public clones, while CD8+ TEMRA repertoires held roughly five.

RNA in amounts of roughly 0.45 to 1 ug was reverse transcribed with random hexamers. TCRdb reprocessed the immunoSEQ multiplex PCR reads via MiXCR and lists one record per CDR3 protein. The data hold around 100,000 distinct CDR3 sequences, with about 95% observed a single time. CD8+ and CD4+ T cells from blood underwent TCR beta sequencing, which was carried out in a high-throughput format. This clonotype was sampled from a human donor with Susac syndrome. The rearrangement joins TRBV29-1 to TRBJ2-7, with D perhaps matching TRBD2 (5 bases). Sequenced material: CD8+ T cells from PBMCs. CDR3 residues: CSVYGVSYEQYF. The CDR3 region has the DNA TGCAGCGTTTACGGGGTATCCTACGAGCAGTACTTC.